These 19 T cell receptor beta chains share one sample of origin, sequenced in a study of T and B cells in COVID-19 patients (dated by TCRdb to the early 2020s). This sample was sequenced with an Illumina MiSeq. TRB rearrangements were amplified by multiplex PCR with BIOMED2 TRB-A/B primer pools. TCRdb handled the public reads itself, with Q25 trimming in fastp and clone calling in MiXCR, and kept productive beta chains. Rows are unified per CDR3 protein, each entry keeping the most common DNA and genes. This sample has about 4,000 distinct CDR3 sequences in its table, and approximately 25% of those were observed once. The top ten hold roughly 19% of the sample. TRB repertoires were amplified using roughly 220-550 ng of genomic DNA isolated from blood. The sequenced sample consisted of blood. The receptors derive from a human donor with active COVID-19.

By its share, this clonotype is medium-sized. V and J are TRBV6-1 and TRBJ1-3; 10 bases fit TRBD1. This CDR3 spans 14 amino acids. CDR1 MNHNS and CDR2 SASEGT come from the germline V gene. V shed 10 bases, J shed 5 bases, and the junction held 8 bases outside the gene matches. The CDR3 DNA sequence: TGTGCCACCCTCAGGGACAGGGGACGAAACACCATATATTTT. This sequence encodes CATLRDRGRNTIYF.

This clonotype was recorded at least ten times. The chain uses TRBV6-2 or TRBV6-3 and TRBJ1-2; 7 bases are a match to TRBD1. Germline CDR1 reads MNHEY; CDR2 reads SVGEGT. The ends lost 8 bases at V and 2 bases at J; junction bases unmatched: 2. CDR3 length equals 12 residues. As DNA, the CDR3 is TGTGCCAGCGAGGGGGCGAACTATGGCTACACCTTC. Amino acid sequence: CASEGANYGYTF.

In its sample, this clonotype was seen a few times. This chain joins TRBV20-1 and TRBJ2-1; TRBD2 matches at 13 bases. With 6 bases clipped from V and 7 bases from J, the junction kept 3 bases outside the gene matches. The CDR3 sequence is 13 residues long. Germline V CDR1 and CDR2: DFQATT, SNEGSKA (reference sequence). The CDR3 DNA follows: TGCAGTGCCACTAGCGGGGGGGAGAATGAGCAGTTCTTC. Its protein is CSATSGGENEQFF.

This clonotype is medium-sized in the sample. This chain uses TRBV27 with TRBJ2-3; D may be TRBD1 or TRBD2 (5 bases each). V was pared by 4 bases and J by 2 bases, with 7 bases between. Germline lookup yields CDR1 MNHEY and CDR2 SMNVEV (reference sequence). The CDR3 is 13 residues long. Written as DNA, the CDR3 is TGTGCCAGCAGTTGGGACGTCACAGATACGCAGTATTTT. It yields the protein CASSWDVTDTQYF.

By proportion, this clonotype is medium-sized (0.01 to 0.1%). The gene calls are TRBV6-5 and TRBJ1-3; 7 bases are shared with TRBD1. This CDR3 is 14 amino acids long. The J segment lost 5 bases and the V segment lost 6 bases, leaving 7 bases of the junction unmatched. Germline V gene data show CDR1 as MNHEY and CDR2 as SVGAGI. The CDR3: CASRSGQARNTIYF. The CDR3 region has the DNA TGTGCCAGCAGGAGCGGACAGGCCCGAAACACCATATATTTT.

In this sample, this clonotype is medium-sized (0.01 to 0.1%). This chain links TRBV7-6 with TRBJ2-5; perhaps D is TRBD1 or TRBD2 (5 bases each). Per germline, CDR1 SGHVS and CDR2 FNYEAQ. The CDR3 has 15 amino acids. V dropped 5 bases and J dropped 4 bases, with 17 bases sitting between them. This CDR3 reads CASSLESGTLETQYF. In DNA form, the CDR3 reads TGTGCCAGCAGCCTGGAGAGTGGGACCTTAGAGACCCAGTACTTC.

This chain uses TRBV2 with TRBJ2-4; no definite D call. Germline CDR1 and CDR2: SNHLY and FYNNEI. The germline V and J ends were trimmed by 2 bases and 7 bases, with 3 bases remaining between them. The CDR3 contains 11 residues. The CDR3 reads CASSEWNIQYF. The CDR3 region has the DNA TGTGCCAGCAGTGAATGGAACATTCAGTACTTC.

Judged by abundance, this clonotype is medium-sized. This sequence joins TRBV6-2 or TRBV6-3 and TRBJ2-5, with 10 bases aligning to TRBD2. The V gene end was trimmed by 1 base and the J gene end by 0 bases; junction bases not matched to a gene: 11. The CDR3 is 19 residues long. Germline loops: CDR1 MNHEY, CDR2 SVGEGT. In DNA, the CDR3 is TGTGCCAGCAGTTACTTGGCTAGCGGGGGAGAAAAGTACCAAGAGACCCAGTACTTC. Amino acids: CASSYLASGGEKYQETQYF.

This rearrangement joins TRBV2 to TRBJ1-2; maybe TRBD1 (5 bases). Trimming left V 7 bases short and J 0 bases short, with 6 bases between. CDR1 is SNHLY and CDR2 is FYNNEI in the germline V gene. This CDR3 is built from 12 residues. DNA of the CDR3: TGTGCCAGCACGGGACCTAACTATGGCTACACCTTC. This encodes CASTGPNYGYTF.

This clonotype occurred a few times. The chain combines TRBV6-2 or TRBV6-3 with TRBJ1-1; 7 positions match TRBD1. Germline-derived CDR1 and CDR2 are MNHEY and SVGEGT. The CDR3 is 15 residues long. J gave up 1 base and V 6 bases, and 8 bases lay outside the gene matches. CDR3 in amino acids: CASRPGTVGNTEAFF. CDR3 in DNA: TGTGCCAGCAGGCCCGGGACAGTTGGGAACACTGAAGCTTTCTTT.

This clonotype was counted only a few times. The chain couples TRBV12-3 or TRBV12-4 to TRBJ1-2; tentatively, D is TRBD1 (5 bases). Trimming pared 6 bases from V and 4 bases from J, leaving 15 bases between. The CDR3 consists of 14 residues. The CDR3 protein is CASSRAAGGYGYTF. The DNA of the CDR3 is TGTGCCAGCAGCCGGGCCGCCGGGGGCTATGGCTACACCTTC.

This clonotype has more than one count but fewer than ten. The V and J genes are TRBV28 and TRBJ1-2; no definite D call. The CDR3 is made up of 11 amino acids. With 7 bases removed from V and 4 bases from J, the gap between germline ends came to 7 bases. CDR1 is MDHEN and CDR2 is SYDVKM in the germline V gene. Written as DNA, the CDR3 is TGTGCCAGCAAGGGTGGCTATGGCTACACCTTC. Protein: CASKGGYGYTF.

In this sample, this clonotype is medium-sized. The V and J genes are TRBV6-5 and TRBJ1-6; no reliable D call. Trimming cost V 0 bases and J 6 bases, with 9 bases left between them. The CDR3 runs 15 residues. Germline CDR1 MNHEY, CDR2 SVGAGI. CDR3 amino acids: CASSYSKGLNSPLHF. CDR3 bases: TGTGCCAGCAGTTACTCGAAAGGGCTTAATTCACCCCTCCACTTT.

This rearrangement joins TRBV4-3 to TRBJ2-7, with 8 bases that match TRBD2. Unmatched junction bases numbered 6, after V lost 4 bases and J lost 4 bases. This CDR3 has 14 amino acids. The germline gives CDR1 LGHNA, CDR2 YSLEER. The CDR3 sequence is CASSRWTSSYEQYF. As DNA, the CDR3 is TGCGCCAGCAGCCGCTGGACTAGCTCGTACGAGCAGTACTTC.

Sample share makes this clonotype medium-sized (0.01 to 0.1%). The CDR3 sequence: CASSPLFDRDTEAFF. In DNA, the CDR3 is TGTGCCAGCTCACCACTGTTCGACAGGGACACTGAAGCTTTCTTT. The gene calls are TRBV18 and TRBJ1-1; 7 bases map to TRBD1. Germline assignment: CDR1 KGHSH and CDR2 LQKENI. The ends lost 1 base at V and 3 bases at J; junction bases unmatched: 5. This CDR3 contains 15 residues.

In its sample, this clonotype is medium-sized (0.01 to 0.1%). The genes are TRBV6-4 and TRBJ2-6, with D tentatively TRBD2 (5 bases). This CDR3 has 17 residues. The V gene's germline CDR1 is MRHNA and CDR2 SNTAGT. Trimming stripped 0 bases from V and 0 bases from J, with 9 bases between. The CDR3 spells CASSDSTGSSGANVLTF. Here the CDR3 DNA reads TGTGCCAGCAGTGACTCGACGGGGTCCTCTGGGGCCAACGTCCTGACTTTC.

As for this clonotype: A clone one base away is much larger, so this may be a read error. Here the CDR3 DNA reads TGTGCCAGCAGCCCTAGGGTCTTGGACACCGGGGAGCTGTTTTTT. As protein: CASSPRVLDTGELFF. The chain couples TRBV14 to TRBJ2-2, with no clear D. Trimming shortened V by 4 bases and J by 3 bases, and 12 bases separated the two germline ends. The CDR3 has 15 residues. CDR1 is SGHDN, CDR2 FVKESK, per germline.

By share, this clonotype counts as medium-sized (0.01 to 0.1%). The V and J genes are TRBV5-4 and TRBJ2-7; TRBD1 or TRBD2 may be the D gene (6 bases each). The CDR3 is made up of 15 amino acids. The ends were cut back, 0 bases at V and 3 bases at J, with 13 bases in the middle. CDR1 and CDR2 (germline): SGHNT, YYREEE (reference sequence). The CDR3 loop is CASSLVPKGGYEQYF. CDR3 bases: TGTGCCAGCAGCTTGGTGCCTAAGGGGGGCTACGAGCAGTACTTC.

By share, this clonotype counts as medium-sized. The genes are TRBV6-6 and TRBJ2-5; TRBD1 or TRBD2 may be the D gene (6 bases each). The CDR3 contains 15 residues. V was shortened by 7 bases and J by 1 base, with 16 bases between the two germline ends. Per the germline V gene, CDR1 is MNHNY and CDR2 is SVGAGI (reference sequence). The CDR3 here is CASNPFPGAQETQYF. CDR3 DNA: TGTGCCAGCAATCCCTTCCCGGGGGCCCAAGAGACCCAGTACTTC.